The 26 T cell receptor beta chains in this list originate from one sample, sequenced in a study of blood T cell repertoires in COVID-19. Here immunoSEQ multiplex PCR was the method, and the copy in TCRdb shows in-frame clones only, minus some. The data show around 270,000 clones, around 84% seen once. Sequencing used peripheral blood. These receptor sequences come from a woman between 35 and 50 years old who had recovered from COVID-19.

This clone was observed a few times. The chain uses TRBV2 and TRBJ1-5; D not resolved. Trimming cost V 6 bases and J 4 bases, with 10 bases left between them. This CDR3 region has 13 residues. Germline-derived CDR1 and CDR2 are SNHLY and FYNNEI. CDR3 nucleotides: TGTGCCAGCAGAGTTGGAGCTAATCAGCCCCAGCATTTT. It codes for CASRVGANQPQHF. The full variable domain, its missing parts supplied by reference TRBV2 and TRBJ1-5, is EPEVTQTPSHQVTQMGQEVILRCVPISNHLYFYWYRQILGQKVEFLVSFYNNEISEKSEIFDDQFSVERPDGSNFTLKIRSTKLEDSAMYFCASRVGANQPQHFGDGTRLSIL.

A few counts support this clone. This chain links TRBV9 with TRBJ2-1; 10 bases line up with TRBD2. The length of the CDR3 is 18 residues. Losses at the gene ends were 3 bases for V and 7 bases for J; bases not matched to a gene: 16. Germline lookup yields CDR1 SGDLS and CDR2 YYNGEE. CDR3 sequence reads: CASSARHLLAGRSNEQFF. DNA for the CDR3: TGTGCCAGCAGCGCCCGACACCTACTAGCGGGAAGGTCTAATGAGCAGTTCTTC.

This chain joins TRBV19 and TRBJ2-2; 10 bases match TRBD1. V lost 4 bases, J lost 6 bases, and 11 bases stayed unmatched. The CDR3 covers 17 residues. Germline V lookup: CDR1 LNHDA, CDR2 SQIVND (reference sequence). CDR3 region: CASSTDRGPGVSGELFF. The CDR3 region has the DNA TGTGCCAGTAGTACCGACAGGGGGCCCGGTGTATCCGGGGAGCTGTTTTTT. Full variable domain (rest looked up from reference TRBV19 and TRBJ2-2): DGGITQSPKYLFRKEGQNVTLSCEQNLNHDAMYWYRQDPGQGLRLIYYSQIVNDFQKGDIAEGYSVSREKKESFPLTVTSAQKNPTAFYLCASSTDRGPGVSGELFFGEGSRLTVL.

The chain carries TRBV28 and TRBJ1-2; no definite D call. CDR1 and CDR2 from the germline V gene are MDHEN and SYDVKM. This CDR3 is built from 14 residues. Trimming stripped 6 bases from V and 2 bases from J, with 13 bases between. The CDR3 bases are TGTGCCAGCAGGAGAATAGGAGGGAACTATGGCTACACCTTC. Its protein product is CASRRIGGNYGYTF.

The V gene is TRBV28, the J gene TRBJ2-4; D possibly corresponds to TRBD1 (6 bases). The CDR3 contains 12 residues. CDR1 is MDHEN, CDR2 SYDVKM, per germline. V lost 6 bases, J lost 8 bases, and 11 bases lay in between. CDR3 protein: CASSQGRHIQYF. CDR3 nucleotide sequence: TGTGCCAGCAGCCAGGGGAGACACATTCAGTACTTC.

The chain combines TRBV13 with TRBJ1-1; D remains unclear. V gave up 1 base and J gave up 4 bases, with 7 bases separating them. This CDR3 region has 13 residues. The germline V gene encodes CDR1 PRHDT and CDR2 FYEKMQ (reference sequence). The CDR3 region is CASSLAGVTEAFF. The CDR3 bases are TGTGCCAGCAGCTTAGCTGGAGTCACTGAAGCTTTCTTT.

Here the CDR3 reads CASSPTDRVSYEQYF. CDR3 nucleotides: TGCGCCAGCAGCCCCACCGACAGGGTGTCCTACGAGCAGTACTTC. V gene TRBV4-1 combines with J gene TRBJ2-7; 7 nucleotides line up with TRBD1. J gave up 1 base and V 4 bases, and 7 bases lay outside the gene matches. CDR1 MGHRA and CDR2 YSYEKL come from the germline V gene. There are 15 residues in the CDR3.

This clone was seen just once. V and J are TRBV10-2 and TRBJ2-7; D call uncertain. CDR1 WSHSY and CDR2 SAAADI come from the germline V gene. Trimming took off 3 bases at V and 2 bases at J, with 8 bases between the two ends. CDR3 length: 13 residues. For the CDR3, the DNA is TGCGCCAGCAGTGAACAAGGAGCCTACGAGCAGTACTTC. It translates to CASSEQGAYEQYF.

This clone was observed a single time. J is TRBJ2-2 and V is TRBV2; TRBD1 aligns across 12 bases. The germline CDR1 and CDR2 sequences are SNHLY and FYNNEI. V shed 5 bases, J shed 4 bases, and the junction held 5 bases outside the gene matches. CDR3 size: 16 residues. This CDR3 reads CASSPGQGAITGELFF. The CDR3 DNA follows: TGTGCCAGCAGTCCGGGACAGGGGGCAATCACCGGGGAGCTGTTTTTT.

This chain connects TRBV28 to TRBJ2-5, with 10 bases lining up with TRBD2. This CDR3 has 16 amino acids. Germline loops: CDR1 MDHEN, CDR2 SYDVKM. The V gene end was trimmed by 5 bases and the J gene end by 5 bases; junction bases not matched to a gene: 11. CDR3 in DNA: TGTGCCAGCAGTCAAGTAGCGGGGGGCCTAGGGGAGACCCAGTACTTC. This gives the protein CASSQVAGGLGETQYF.

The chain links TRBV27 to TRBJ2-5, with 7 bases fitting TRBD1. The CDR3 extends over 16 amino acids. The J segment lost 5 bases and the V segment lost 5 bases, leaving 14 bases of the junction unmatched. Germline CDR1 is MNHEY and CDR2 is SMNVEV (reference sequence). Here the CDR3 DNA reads TGTGCCAGCAGTATGCGACAGGGACGGCCAAGGGAGACCCAGTACTTC. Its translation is CASSMRQGRPRETQYF.

Written as DNA, the CDR3 is TGCAGCGTTAACTGGGACAGTCAACTTCGGGGAGCTTTCTTT. Translation gives CSVNWDSQLRGAFF. J is TRBJ1-1 and V is TRBV29-1; 7 bases agree with TRBD1. Trimming removed 5 bases from V and 10 bases from J; junction bases left unmatched: 16. CDR3 size: 14 residues. The V gene's germline CDR1 is SQVTM and CDR2 ANQGSEA.

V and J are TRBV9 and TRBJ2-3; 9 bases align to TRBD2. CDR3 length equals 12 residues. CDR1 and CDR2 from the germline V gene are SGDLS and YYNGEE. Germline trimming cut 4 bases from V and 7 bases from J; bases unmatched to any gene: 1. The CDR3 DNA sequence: TGTGCCAGCAGCTCTAGCGGGAATACGCAGTATTTT. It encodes CASSSSGNTQYF.

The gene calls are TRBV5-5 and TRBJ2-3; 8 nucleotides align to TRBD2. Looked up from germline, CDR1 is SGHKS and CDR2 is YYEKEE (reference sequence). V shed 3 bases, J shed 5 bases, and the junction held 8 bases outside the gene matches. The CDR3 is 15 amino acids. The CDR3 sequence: CASSWTSRWGDTQYF. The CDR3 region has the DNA TGTGCCAGCAGCTGGACTAGCCGATGGGGAGATACGCAGTATTTT.

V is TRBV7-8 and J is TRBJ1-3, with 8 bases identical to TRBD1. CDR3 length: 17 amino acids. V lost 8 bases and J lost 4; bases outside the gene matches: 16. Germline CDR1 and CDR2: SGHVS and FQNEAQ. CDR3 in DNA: TGTGCCAGCCGTCGGGTACCACAGGGGGTAGTGGGAAACACCATATATTTT. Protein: CASRRVPQGVVGNTIYF.

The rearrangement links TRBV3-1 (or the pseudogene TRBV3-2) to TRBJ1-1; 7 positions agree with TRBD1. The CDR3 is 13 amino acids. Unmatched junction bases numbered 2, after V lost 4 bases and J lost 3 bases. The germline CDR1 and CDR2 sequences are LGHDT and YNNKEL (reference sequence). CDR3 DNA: TGTGCCAGCAGCCCTGGGACAGACACTGAAGCTTTCTTT. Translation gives CASSPGTDTEAFF.

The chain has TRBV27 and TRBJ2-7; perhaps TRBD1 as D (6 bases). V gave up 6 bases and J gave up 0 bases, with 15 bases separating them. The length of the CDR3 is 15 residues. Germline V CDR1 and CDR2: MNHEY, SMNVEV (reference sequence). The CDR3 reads CASSPRGRFSYEQYF. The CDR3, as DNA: TGTGCCAGCAGCCCCAGGGGCAGGTTCTCCTACGAGCAGTACTTC.

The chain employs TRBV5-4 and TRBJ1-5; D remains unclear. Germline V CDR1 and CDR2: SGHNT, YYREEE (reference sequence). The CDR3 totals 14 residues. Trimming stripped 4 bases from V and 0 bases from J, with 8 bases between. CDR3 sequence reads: CASSKRYSNQPQHF. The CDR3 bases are TGTGCCAGCAGCAAACGCTATAGCAATCAGCCCCAGCATTTT. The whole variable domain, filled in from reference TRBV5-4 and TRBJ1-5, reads ETGVTQSPTHLIKTRGQQVTLRCSSQSGHNTVSWYQQALGQGPQFIFQYYREEENGRGNFPPRFSGLQFPNYSSELNVNALELDDSALYLCASSKRYSNQPQHFGDGTRLSIL.

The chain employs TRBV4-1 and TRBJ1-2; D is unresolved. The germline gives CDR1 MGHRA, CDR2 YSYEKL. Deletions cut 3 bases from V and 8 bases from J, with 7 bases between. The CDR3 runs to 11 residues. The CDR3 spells CASSHRGGYTF. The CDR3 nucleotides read TGCGCCAGCAGCCACCGTGGCGGCTACACCTTC.

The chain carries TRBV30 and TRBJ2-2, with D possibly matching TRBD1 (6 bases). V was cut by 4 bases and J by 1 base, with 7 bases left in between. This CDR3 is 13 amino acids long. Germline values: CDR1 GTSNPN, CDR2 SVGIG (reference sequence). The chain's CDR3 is CAWTTGNTGELFF. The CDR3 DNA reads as TGTGCCTGGACGACAGGGAACACCGGGGAGCTGTTTTTT.

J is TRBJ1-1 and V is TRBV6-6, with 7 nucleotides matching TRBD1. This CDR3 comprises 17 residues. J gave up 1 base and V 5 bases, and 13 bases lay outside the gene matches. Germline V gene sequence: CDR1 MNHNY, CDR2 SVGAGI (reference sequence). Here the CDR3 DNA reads TGTGCCAGCAGTCCCACCAAAGGAAACAGGGGGAACACTGAAGCTTTCTTT. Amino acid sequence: CASSPTKGNRGNTEAFF.

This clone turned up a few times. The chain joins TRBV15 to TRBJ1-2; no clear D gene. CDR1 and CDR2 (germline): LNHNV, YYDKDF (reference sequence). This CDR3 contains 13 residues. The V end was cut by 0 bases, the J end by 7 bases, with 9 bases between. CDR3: CATSREPQSGYTF. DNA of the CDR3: TGTGCCACCAGCAGAGAGCCACAGTCTGGCTACACCTTC.

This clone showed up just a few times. The CDR3 is CASSLNRGFAGELFF. The CDR3 nucleotides read TGTGCCAGCAGCCTAAACAGGGGGTTTGCCGGGGAGCTGTTTTTT. This chain joins TRBV14 and TRBJ2-2; 8 bases map to TRBD1. The CDR3 totals 15 residues. V was clipped by 4 bases and J by 6 bases; unmatched bases: 7. Per germline, CDR1 SGHDN and CDR2 FVKESK.

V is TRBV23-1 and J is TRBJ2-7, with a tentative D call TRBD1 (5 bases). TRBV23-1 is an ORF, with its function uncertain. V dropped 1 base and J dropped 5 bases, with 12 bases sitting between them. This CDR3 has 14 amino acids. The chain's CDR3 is CASSQLILGDEQYF. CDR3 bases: TGCGCCAGCAGTCAATTGATCCTAGGGGACGAGCAGTACTTC.

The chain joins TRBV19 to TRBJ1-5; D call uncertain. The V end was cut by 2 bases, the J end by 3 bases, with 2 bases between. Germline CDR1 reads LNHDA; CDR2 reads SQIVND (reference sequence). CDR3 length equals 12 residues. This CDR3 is CASSIYNQPQHF. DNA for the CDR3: TGTGCCAGTAGTATATACAATCAGCCCCAGCATTTT.

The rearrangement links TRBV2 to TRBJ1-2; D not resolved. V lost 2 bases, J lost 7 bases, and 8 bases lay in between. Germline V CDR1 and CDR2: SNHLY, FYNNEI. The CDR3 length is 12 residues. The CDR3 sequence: CASSERSPGYTF. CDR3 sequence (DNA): TGTGCCAGCAGTGAAAGGAGTCCTGGCTACACCTTC.